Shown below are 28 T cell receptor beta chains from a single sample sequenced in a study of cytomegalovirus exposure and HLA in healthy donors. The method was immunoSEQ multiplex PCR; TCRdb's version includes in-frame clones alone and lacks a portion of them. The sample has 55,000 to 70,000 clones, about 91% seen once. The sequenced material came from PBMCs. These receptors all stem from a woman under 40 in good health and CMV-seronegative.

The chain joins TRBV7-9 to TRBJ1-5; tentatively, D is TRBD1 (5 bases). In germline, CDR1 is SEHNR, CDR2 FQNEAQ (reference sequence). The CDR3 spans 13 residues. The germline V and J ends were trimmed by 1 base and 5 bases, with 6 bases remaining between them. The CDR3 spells CASSLGGYQPQHF. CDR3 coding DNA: TGTGCCAGCAGCTTAGGGGGCTATCAGCCCCAGCATTTT.

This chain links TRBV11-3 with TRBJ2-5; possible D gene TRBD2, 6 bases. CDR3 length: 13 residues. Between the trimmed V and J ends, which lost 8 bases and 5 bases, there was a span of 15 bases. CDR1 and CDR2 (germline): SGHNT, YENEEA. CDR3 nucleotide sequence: TGTGCCAGCTCCCTTGGCGGGAAGGAGACCCAGTACTTC. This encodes CASSLGGKETQYF.

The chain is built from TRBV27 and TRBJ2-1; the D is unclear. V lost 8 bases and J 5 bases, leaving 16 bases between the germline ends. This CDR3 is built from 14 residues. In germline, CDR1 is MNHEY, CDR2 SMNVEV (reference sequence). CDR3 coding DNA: TGTGCCAGCTCAACTACTCTGGATAACAATGAGCAGTTCTTC. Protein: CASSTTLDNNEQFF.

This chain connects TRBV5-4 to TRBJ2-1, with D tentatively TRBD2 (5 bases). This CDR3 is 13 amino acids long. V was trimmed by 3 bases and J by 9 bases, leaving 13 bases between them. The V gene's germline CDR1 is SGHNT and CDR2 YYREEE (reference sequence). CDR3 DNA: TGTGCCAGCAGCTCGGGATTAGGAGGTGAGCAGTTCTTC. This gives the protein CASSSGLGGEQFF.

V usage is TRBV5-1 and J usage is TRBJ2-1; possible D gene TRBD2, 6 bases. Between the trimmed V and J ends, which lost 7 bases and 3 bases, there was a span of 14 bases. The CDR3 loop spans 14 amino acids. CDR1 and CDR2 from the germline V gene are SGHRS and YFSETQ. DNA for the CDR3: TGCGCCAGCTACTCGGGACTGGACTACAATGAGCAGTTCTTC. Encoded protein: CASYSGLDYNEQFF.

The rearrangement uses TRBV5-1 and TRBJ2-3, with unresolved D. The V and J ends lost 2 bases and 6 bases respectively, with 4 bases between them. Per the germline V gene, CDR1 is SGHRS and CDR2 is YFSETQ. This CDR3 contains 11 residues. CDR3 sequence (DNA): TGCGCCAGCAGCTTCCTTGATACGCAGTATTTT. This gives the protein CASSFLDTQYF. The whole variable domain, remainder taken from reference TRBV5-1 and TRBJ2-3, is KAGVTQTPRYLIKTRGQQVTLSCSPISGHRSVSWYQQTPGQGLQFLFEYFSETQRNKGNFPGRFSGRQFSNSRSEMNVSTLELGDSALYLCASSFLDTQYFGPGTRLTVL.

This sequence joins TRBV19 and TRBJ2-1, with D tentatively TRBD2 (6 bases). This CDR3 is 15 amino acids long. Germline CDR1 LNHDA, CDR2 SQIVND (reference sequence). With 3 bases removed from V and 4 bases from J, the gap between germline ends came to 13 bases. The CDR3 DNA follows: TGTGCCAGTAGTATCCCCGGGACTCTGTACAATGAGCAGTTCTTC. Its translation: CASSIPGTLYNEQFF.

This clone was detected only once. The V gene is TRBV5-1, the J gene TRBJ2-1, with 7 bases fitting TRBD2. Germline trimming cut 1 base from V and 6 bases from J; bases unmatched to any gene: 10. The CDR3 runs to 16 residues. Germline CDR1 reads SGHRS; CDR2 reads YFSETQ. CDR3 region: CASSLNTGLVPNEQFF. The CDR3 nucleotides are TGCGCCAGCAGCTTGAATACCGGACTAGTTCCCAATGAGCAGTTCTTC.

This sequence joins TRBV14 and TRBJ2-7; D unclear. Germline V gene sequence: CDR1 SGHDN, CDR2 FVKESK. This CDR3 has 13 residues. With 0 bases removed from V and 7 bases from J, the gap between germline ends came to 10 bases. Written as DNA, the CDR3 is TGTGCCAGCAGCCAAGAGGTCCATCGGGAGCAGTACTTC. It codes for CASSQEVHREQYF.

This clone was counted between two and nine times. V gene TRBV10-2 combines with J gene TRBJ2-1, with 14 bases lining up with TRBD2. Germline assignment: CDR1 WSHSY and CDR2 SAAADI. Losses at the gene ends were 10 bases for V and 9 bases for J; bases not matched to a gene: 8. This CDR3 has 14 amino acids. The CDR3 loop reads CATSLGLAGVEQFF. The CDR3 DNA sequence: TGCGCCACCTCACTGGGACTAGCGGGAGTTGAGCAGTTCTTC.

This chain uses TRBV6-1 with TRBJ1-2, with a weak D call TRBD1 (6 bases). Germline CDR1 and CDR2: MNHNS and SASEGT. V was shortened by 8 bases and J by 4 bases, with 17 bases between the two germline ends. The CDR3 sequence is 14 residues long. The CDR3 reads CASVGGQNFYGYTF. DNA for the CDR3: TGTGCCAGCGTGGGGGGGCAGAACTTCTATGGCTACACCTTC.

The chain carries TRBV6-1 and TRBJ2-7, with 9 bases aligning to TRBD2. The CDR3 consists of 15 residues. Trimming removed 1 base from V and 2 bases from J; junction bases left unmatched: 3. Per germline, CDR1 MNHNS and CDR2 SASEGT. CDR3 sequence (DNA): TGTGCCAGCAGTGAAGTTCCTAGCGGGGCCTACGAGCAGTACTTC. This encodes CASSEVPSGAYEQYF.

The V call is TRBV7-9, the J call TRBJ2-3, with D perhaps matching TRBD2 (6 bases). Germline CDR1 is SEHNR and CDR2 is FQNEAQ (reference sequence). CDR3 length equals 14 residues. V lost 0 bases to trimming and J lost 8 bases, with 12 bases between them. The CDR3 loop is CASSLAGQGGTQYF. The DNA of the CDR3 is TGTGCCAGCAGCTTAGCTGGTCAGGGAGGTACGCAGTATTTT.

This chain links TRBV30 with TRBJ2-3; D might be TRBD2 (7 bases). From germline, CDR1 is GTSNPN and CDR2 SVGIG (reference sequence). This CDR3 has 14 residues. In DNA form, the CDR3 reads TGTGCATGTCCGGGGGGCACAAACACAGATACGCAGTATTTT. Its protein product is CACPGGTNTDTQYF.

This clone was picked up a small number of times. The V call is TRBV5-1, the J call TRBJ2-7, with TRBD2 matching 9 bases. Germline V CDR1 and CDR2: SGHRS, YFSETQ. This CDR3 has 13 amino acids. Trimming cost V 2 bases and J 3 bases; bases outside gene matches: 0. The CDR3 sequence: CASSFSGSYEQYF. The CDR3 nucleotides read TGCGCCAGCAGCTTTAGCGGGAGCTACGAGCAGTACTTC.

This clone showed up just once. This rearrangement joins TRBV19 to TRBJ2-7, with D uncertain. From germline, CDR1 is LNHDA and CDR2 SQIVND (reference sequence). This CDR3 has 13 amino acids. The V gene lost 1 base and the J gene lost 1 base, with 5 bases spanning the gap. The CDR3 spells CASSIGTSYEQYF. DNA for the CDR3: TGTGCCAGTAGTATAGGAACTTCCTACGAGCAGTACTTC.

CDR3 bases: TGTGCCAGCAGCGTGCAGGGATTGGGCAATCAGCCCCAGCATTTT. This encodes CASSVQGLGNQPQHF. The chain links TRBV5-4 to TRBJ1-5; TRBD1 is a possible D gene (5 bases). The CDR3 consists of 15 residues. The germline gives CDR1 SGHNT, CDR2 YYREEE (reference sequence). The ends were cut back, 4 bases at V and 2 bases at J, with 13 bases in the middle.

DNA of the CDR3: TGTGCCAGCAGCCAAGAGGGACAGGGAAAGGAAAAACTGTTTTTT. It is translated as CASSQEGQGKEKLFF. This chain joins TRBV4-2 and TRBJ1-4; 9 nucleotides match TRBD1. Trimming at V came to 0 bases and at J to 8 bases, leaving 4 bases not matched to a gene. From germline, CDR1 is LGHNA and CDR2 YNFKEQ. This CDR3 region has 15 residues.

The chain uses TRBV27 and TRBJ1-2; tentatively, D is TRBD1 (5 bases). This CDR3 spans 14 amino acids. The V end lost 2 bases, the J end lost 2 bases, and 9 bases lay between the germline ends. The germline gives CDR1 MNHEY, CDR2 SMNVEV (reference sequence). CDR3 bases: TGTGCCAGCAGTTTAGGGTCAGGGAACTATGGCTACACCTTC. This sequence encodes CASSLGSGNYGYTF.

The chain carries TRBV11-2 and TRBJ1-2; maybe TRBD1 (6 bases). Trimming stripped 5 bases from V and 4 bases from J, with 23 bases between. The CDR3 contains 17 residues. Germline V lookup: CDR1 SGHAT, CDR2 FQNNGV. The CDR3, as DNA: TGTGCCAGCAGCCGACGGACTGAGGGGGAGGGCTTCTATGGCTACACCTTC. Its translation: CASSRRTEGEGFYGYTF. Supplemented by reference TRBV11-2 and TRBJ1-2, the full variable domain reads EAGVAQSPRYKIIEKRQSVAFWCNPISGHATLYWYQQILGQGPKLLIQFQNNGVVDDSQLPKDRFSAERLKGVDSTLKIQPAKLEDSAVYLCASSRRTEGEGFYGYTFGSGTRLTVV.

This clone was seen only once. In DNA, the CDR3 is TGTGCCAGCAGTGAAGCGCCTGAGATCTCCTACTCCTACGAGCAGTACTTC. It translates to CASSEAPEISYSYEQYF. V and J are TRBV2 and TRBJ2-7; D call uncertain. Trimming took off 0 bases at V and 0 bases at J, with 15 bases between the two ends. The CDR3 totals 17 residues. CDR1 is SNHLY and CDR2 is FYNNEI in the germline V gene.

The CDR3 sequence: CASTAGEGNTEAFF. CDR3 sequence (DNA): TGTGCCAGCACCGCCGGGGAGGGGAACACTGAAGCTTTCTTT. This chain uses TRBV9 with TRBJ1-1, with D uncertain. Trimming shortened V by 6 bases and J by 1 base, and 13 bases separated the two germline ends. The CDR3 covers 14 residues. Germline V gene lookup returns CDR1 SGDLS and CDR2 YYNGEE.

CDR3 amino acids: CASSPGTREGGTQYF. DNA of the CDR3: TGTGCCAGCTCCCCCGGGACTAGGGAAGGCGGGACCCAGTACTTC. J is TRBJ2-5 and V is TRBV18, with 8 bases fitting TRBD2. This CDR3 has 15 amino acids. In germline, CDR1 is KGHSH, CDR2 LQKENI. The V and J ends lost 6 bases and 7 bases, in that order; junction bases with no gene match: 13. Full variable domain (remainder filled in from reference TRBV18 and TRBJ2-5): NAGVMQNPRHLVRRRGQEARLRCSPMKGHSHVYWYRQLPEEGLKFMVYLQKENIIDESGMPKERFSAEFPKEGPSILRIQQVVRGDSAAYFCASSPGTREGGTQYFGPGTRLLVL.

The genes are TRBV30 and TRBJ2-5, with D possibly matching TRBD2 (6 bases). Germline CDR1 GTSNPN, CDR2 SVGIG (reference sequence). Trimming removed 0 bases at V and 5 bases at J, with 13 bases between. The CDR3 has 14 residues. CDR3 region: CAWSVRRGAETQYF. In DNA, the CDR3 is TGTGCCTGGAGTGTAAGGAGGGGAGCGGAGACCCAGTACTTC.

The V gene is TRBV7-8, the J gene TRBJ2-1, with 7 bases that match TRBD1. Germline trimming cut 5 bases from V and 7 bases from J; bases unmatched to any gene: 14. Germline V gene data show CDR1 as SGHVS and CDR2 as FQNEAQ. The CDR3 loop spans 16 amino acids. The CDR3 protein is CASSPDRVKVGNEQFF. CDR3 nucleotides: TGTGCCAGCAGCCCCGACAGGGTCAAGGTAGGGAATGAGCAGTTCTTC. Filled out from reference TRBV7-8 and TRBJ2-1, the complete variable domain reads GAGVSQSPRYKVAKRGQDVALRCDPISGHVSLFWYQQALGQGPEFLTYFQNEAQLDKSGLPSDRFFAERPEGSVSTLKIQRTQQEDSAVYLCASSPDRVKVGNEQFFGPGTRLTVL.

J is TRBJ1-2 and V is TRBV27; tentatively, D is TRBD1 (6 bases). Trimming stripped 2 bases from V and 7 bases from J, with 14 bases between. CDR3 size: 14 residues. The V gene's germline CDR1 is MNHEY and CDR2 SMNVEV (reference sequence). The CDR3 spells CASSLGMGAGGYTF. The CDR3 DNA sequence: TGTGCCAGCAGTTTAGGCATGGGGGCCGGTGGCTACACCTTC.

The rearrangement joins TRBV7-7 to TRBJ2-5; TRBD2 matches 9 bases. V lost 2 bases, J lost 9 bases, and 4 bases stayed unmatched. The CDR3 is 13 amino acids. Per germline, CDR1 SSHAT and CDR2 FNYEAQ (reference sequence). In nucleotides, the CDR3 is TGTGCCAGCAGCTTAAGTAGCGGGGGACCCCAGTACTTC. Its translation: CASSLSSGGPQYF.

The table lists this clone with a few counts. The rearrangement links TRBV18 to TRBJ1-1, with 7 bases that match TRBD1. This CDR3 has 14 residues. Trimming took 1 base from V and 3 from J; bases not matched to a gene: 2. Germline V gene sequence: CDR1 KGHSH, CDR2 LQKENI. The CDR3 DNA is TGTGCCAGCTCACCACAGGGGGCAGACACTGAAGCTTTCTTT. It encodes CASSPQGADTEAFF.